These T cell receptor beta chains were read from a single sample in a study of OX40 agonist ivuxolimab in advanced cancers. Sequencing was performed with immunoSEQ multiplex PCR; in TCRdb, only in-frame clones are kept and a portion is missing. The table includes fewer than 85,000 clones, 85% to 90% detected once. The sequences come from CD4+ or CD8+ T cells sorted from blood, collected in a trial of the OX40 agonist ivuxolimab. The origin of the receptors is an adult with an advanced solid tumor such as melanoma, head and neck, liver or kidney cancer. The CDR3 runs from the conserved cysteine through the conserved F or W. D genes are given only for firm matches. Size tells how often a clone was seen (once, few, many) or the class of an expanded clone, and some rows leave it out.

j_call | d_call | v_call | clone_size | cdr3_aa | cdr3_nt
TRBJ2-3 | TRBD2 | TRBV28 | few | CASTSPGLADTDTQYF | TGTGCCAGCACCTCCCCGGGACTAGCGGACACAGATACGCAGTATTTT
TRBJ2-7 | TRBD2 | TRBV5-4 | - | CASSPPTSGRYEQYF | TGTGCCAGCAGCCCACCAACTAGCGGGAGATACGAGCAGTACTTC
TRBJ1-1 | - | TRBV6-1 | - | CASRAGRTTEAFF | TGTGCCAGCAGGGCCGGACGAACCACTGAAGCTTTCTTT
TRBJ2-2 | - | TRBV5-1 | - | CASTPGSRGTGELFF | TGCGCCAGCACCCCCGGGAGTCGTGGTACCGGGGAGCTGTTTTTT
TRBJ2-3 | - | TRBV9 | - | CASSATASGTDTQYF | TGTGCCAGCAGCGCGACGGCCTCTGGCACAGATACGCAGTATTTT
TRBJ1-4 | - | TRBV27 | - | CASSLSNPGRAEKLFF | TGTGCCAGCAGTTTATCGAACCCCGGACGGGCTGAAAAACTGTTTTTT
TRBJ1-1 | TRBD1 | TRBV7-2 | - | CASSLQGGLGEAFF | TGTGCCAGCAGCCTCCAGGGGGGTTTAGGTGAAGCTTTCTTT
TRBJ2-1 | - | TRBV10-1 | - | CASSESTGRGFSEQFF | TGCGCCAGCAGTGAGTCGACCGGGCGGGGTTTCAGCGAGCAGTTCTTC
TRBJ2-5 | - | TRBV19 | - | CASSITPDQETQYF | TGTGCCAGTAGTATTACTCCGGACCAAGAGACCCAGTACTTC
TRBJ2-3 | - | TRBV19 | - | CASSSFGLPPTDTQYF | TGTGCCAGTAGTTCGTTTGGGCTTCCCCCCACAGATACGCAGTATTTT
TRBJ1-2 | TRBD1 | TRBV18 | - | CASSLTGGIGYTF | TGTGCCAGCTCACTAACAGGGGGCATTGGCTACACCTTC
TRBJ2-3 | TRBD1 | TRBV5-1 | - | CASSQPGQGARDTQYF | TGCGCCAGCAGCCAACCCGGACAGGGGGCTCGTGATACGCAGTATTTT
TRBJ2-3 | - | TRBV6-6 | once | CASTLQGDTQYF | TGTGCCAGCACTTTACAGGGAGATACGCAGTATTTT
TRBJ2-7 | - | TRBV7-3 | once | CASSLTVGAYEQYF | TGTGCCAGCAGCTTAACGGTTGGCGCGTACGAGCAGTACTTC
TRBJ2-5 | - | TRBV29-1 | - | CSVDLALGETQYF | TGCAGCGTTGATCTAGCCCTGGGAGAGACCCAGTACTTC
TRBJ2-5 | - | TRBV2 | - | CASSGDLSRVSQYF | TGTGCCAGCAGTGGGGACCTCTCCCGTGTTTCCCAGTACTTC
TRBJ1-2 | TRBD1 | TRBV5-1 | few | CASSAQQGNYGYTF | TGCGCCAGCAGCGCGCAACAGGGGAACTATGGCTACACCTTC
TRBJ2-3 | - | TRBV7-9 | - | CASRVPGLDTQYF | TGTGCCAGCAGGGTACCGGGACTAGATACGCAGTATTTT
TRBJ1-1 | - | TRBV30 | - | CACSPGARGTEAFF | TGTGCCTGCTCTCCAGGGGCGAGGGGCACTGAAGCTTTCTTT
TRBJ1-5 | - | TRBV9 | - | CASSVSGFSNQPQHF | TGTGCCAGCAGCGTATCGGGTTTTAGCAATCAGCCCCAGCATTTT
TRBJ1-3 | - | TRBV27 | once | CASSPRTLQTIYF | TGTGCCAGCAGCCCTCGGACCCTCCAGACCATATATTTT
TRBJ2-2 | - | TRBV5-1 | once | CASSVRVSENTGELFF | TGCGCCAGCAGCGTACGGGTCTCGGAGAACACCGGGGAGCTGTTTTTT
TRBJ1-1 | - | TRBV5-4 | once | CASSRTSGTEAFF | TGTGCCAGCAGCCGGACGTCGGGGACTGAAGCTTTCTTT
TRBJ1-4 | - | TRBV28 | - | CASSLAATNEKLFF | TGTGCCAGCAGTTTAGCTGCAACTAATGAAAAACTGTTTTTT
TRBJ1-4 | - | TRBV27 | - | CASSLEGTREKLFF | TGTGCCAGCAGTTTAGAGGGGACCAGGGAAAAACTGTTTTTT
TRBJ2-1 | TRBD1 | TRBV7-2 | - | CASSEQGAKFNEQFF | TGTGCCAGCAGCGAACAGGGGGCGAAATTCAATGAGCAGTTCTTC
TRBJ2-2 | TRBD2 | TRBV5-1 | - | CASSLGVRAGETPASTGELFF | TGCGCCAGCAGCTTGGGTGTTAGGGCGGGAGAGACCCCTGCTAGCACCGGGGAGCTGTTTTTT
TRBJ2-2 | TRBD1 | TRBV11-1 | - | CASSPTGGANTGELFF | TGTGCCAGCAGCCCGACAGGGGGCGCGAACACCGGGGAGCTGTTTTTT
TRBJ2-7 | - | TRBV6-1 | - | CASRKEGRAYEQYF | TGTGCCAGCAGAAAAGAGGGCCGGGCCTACGAGCAGTACTTC
TRBJ1-2 | - | TRBV4-2 | - | CASSQDRPRSGLNYGYTF | TGTGCCAGCAGCCAAGACAGACCCCGATCGGGACTTAACTATGGCTACACCTTC
TRBJ1-2 | TRBD1 | TRBV5-6 | - | CASSLGQGGYGYTF | TGTGCCAGCAGCCTAGGACAGGGTGGGTATGGCTACACCTTC
TRBJ2-7 | TRBD1 | TRBV10-3 | - | CAISTGEWSYEQYF | TGTGCCATCAGTACAGGGGAGTGGTCCTACGAGCAGTACTTC
TRBJ2-7 | - | TRBV2 | - | CASSKDSAPLYEQYF | TGTGCCAGCAGTAAGGACAGCGCCCCACTCTACGAGCAGTACTTC
TRBJ2-4 | - | TRBV5-1 | - | CASSLGPNTGQTPGAKNIQYF | TGCGCCAGCAGCTTGGGGCCGAATACAGGTCAAACGCCCGGGGCCAAAAACATTCAGTACTTC
TRBJ2-2 | TRBD1 | TRBV29-1 | - | CSGLGTAKELFF | TGCAGCGGCCTCGGGACAGCAAAAGAGCTGTTTTTT
TRBJ1-5 | - | TRBV6-5 | - | CASRGPSSNQPQHF | TGTGCCAGCAGAGGACCATCAAGCAATCAGCCCCAGCATTTT
TRBJ2-1 | TRBD1 | TRBV6-1 | once | CASRGDRGSGQFF | TGTGCCAGTCGGGGGGACAGGGGGTCCGGGCAGTTCTTC
TRBJ1-5 | - | TRBV2 | - | CASRTGDYSNQPQHF | TGTGCCAGCAGGACAGGTGACTATAGCAATCAGCCCCAGCATTTT
TRBJ1-1 | - | TRBV19 | - | CASGVGGETLAFF | TGTGCCAGTGGGGTAGGGGGGGAAACTTTGGCTTTCTTT
TRBJ2-7 | - | TRBV30 | - | CAWRMTKGEQYF | TGTGCCTGGAGGATGACTAAGGGCGAGCAGTACTTC
TRBJ1-2 | TRBD1 | TRBV10-1 | - | CASSDWGRGRAIYGYTF | TGCGCCAGCAGTGACTGGGGCAGGGGGCGCGCTATCTATGGCTACACCTTC
TRBJ2-7 | - | TRBV7-9 | - | CASSLASREQYF | TGTGCCAGCAGCTTAGCCTCCCGGGAGCAGTACTTC
TRBJ2-7 | TRBD2 | TRBV2 | - | CASSGTSYEQYF | TGTGCCAGCAGTGGGACTAGCTACGAGCAGTACTTC
TRBJ2-1 | - | TRBV6-4 | - | CARTPQPLTYNEQFF | TGTGCCAGGACCCCACAGCCTCTCACATACAATGAGCAGTTCTTC
TRBJ2-5 | TRBD1 | TRBV14 | - | CASSQWTGPQETQYF | TGTGCCAGCAGTCAGTGGACAGGGCCTCAAGAGACCCAGTACTTC
TRBJ1-5 | TRBD1 | TRBV19 | once | CASSIAPDRANQPQHF | TGTGCCAGTAGTATAGCCCCCGACAGGGCCAATCAGCCCCAGCATTTT
TRBJ1-1 | - | TRBV5-6 | - | CASSLRQSGTEAFF | TGTGCCAGCAGCTTACGACAATCGGGCACTGAAGCTTTCTTT
TRBJ2-5 | - | TRBV10-2 | few | CASSELSGRGKSTETQYF | TGCGCCAGCAGTGAGTTGTCCGGGAGAGGAAAGTCAACGGAGACCCAGTACTTC
TRBJ2-2 | TRBD2 | TRBV7-6 | - | CASTKGASGSGGELFF | TGTGCCAGCACCAAAGGGGCTAGCGGGAGTGGCGGGGAGCTGTTTTTT
TRBJ2-2 | - | TRBV19 | - | CASRPEIWGGELFF | TGTGCCAGTAGACCAGAGATCTGGGGCGGGGAGCTGTTTTTT
TRBJ2-7 | TRBD2 | TRBV11-2 | - | CASSLAPRVTSPSSYEQYF | TGTGCCAGCAGCTTAGCCCCCAGGGTGACTAGCCCTAGCTCCTACGAGCAGTACTTC
TRBJ1-2 | TRBD1 | TRBV7-8 | - | CASSLVDRGYGYTF | TGTGCCAGCAGCTTAGTGGACAGGGGCTATGGCTACACCTTC
TRBJ1-2 | - | TRBV30 | - | CAWSVDSYGYTF | TGTGCCTGGAGTGTAGACAGCTATGGCTACACCTTC
TRBJ2-7 | - | TRBV11-3 | once | CASSLRGEQYF | TGTGCCAGCAGCTTACGCGGCGAGCAGTACTTC
TRBJ2-7 | - | TRBV29-1 | - | CSVRQGFYEQYF | TGCAGCGTTCGGCAGGGCTTCTACGAGCAGTACTTC